These T cell receptor beta chains were read from a single sample in a study of relationships among human T cell subsets. A single record per CDR3 protein comes from TCRdb applying MiXCR to the multiplex PCR reads. The table has under 15,000 distinct CDR3 sequences, about 67% seen once. What was sequenced was CD4+ Th1 cells sorted from blood. These receptors all stem from a man in his forties in good health. The CDR3 runs from the conserved cysteine through the conserved F or W. The D gene is left open where the match is weak. Size tells how often a clone was seen (once, few, many) or the class of an expanded clone, and some rows leave it out.

size: .; J: TRBJ2-1; D: TRBD2; V: TRBV28; CDR3: CASSFKGGRWYNEQFF; DNA: TGTGCCAGCAGTTTTAAGGGAGGGAGGTGGTACAATGAGCAGTTCTTC
size: few; J: TRBJ2-3; D: .; V: TRBV28; CDR3: CASSLTSGRSRDTQYF; DNA: TGTGCCAGCAGTTTAACCAGCGGGCGTTCTAGGGATACGCAGTATTTT
size: .; J: TRBJ1-2; D: .; V: TRBV27; CDR3: CASSPRNNYGYTF; DNA: TGTGCCAGCAGTCCCAGGAACAACTATGGCTACACCTTC
size: .; J: TRBJ1-1; D: .; V: TRBV29-1; CDR3: CSARNGQSTEAFF; DNA: TGCAGCGCTCGCAATGGGCAGAGTACTGAAGCTTTCTTT
size: .; J: TRBJ1-1; D: .; V: TRBV11-2; CDR3: CASSSYRALNTEAFF; DNA: TGTGCCAGCAGCTCGTACAGGGCTCTGAACACTGAAGCTTTCTTT
size: .; J: TRBJ2-3; D: .; V: TRBV19; CDR3: CASSISNWGSASDTQYF; DNA: TGTGCCAGTAGTATATCCAATTGGGGTTCCGCCTCAGATACGCAGTATTTT
size: few; J: TRBJ2-5; D: TRBD2; V: TRBV11-2; CDR3: CASSLGLGERLQETQYF; DNA: TGTGCCAGCAGCTTGGGACTAGGGGAAAGGCTACAAGAGACCCAGTACTTC
size: .; J: TRBJ1-5; D: .; V: TRBV28; CDR3: CASSQGDYSNQPQHF; DNA: TGTGCCAGCAGCCAGGGAGACTATAGCAATCAGCCCCAGCATTTT
size: few; J: TRBJ1-2; D: .; V: TRBV28; CDR3: CASSLRPGHGYTF; DNA: TGTGCCAGCAGTTTACGGCCAGGGCACGGCTACACCTTC
size: .; J: TRBJ2-1; D: TRBD1; V: TRBV5-4; CDR3: CASSTGQGQSYNEQFF; DNA: TGCGCCAGCAGCACTGGACAGGGGCAGTCCTACAATGAGCAGTTCTTC
size: .; J: TRBJ1-2; D: .; V: TRBV28; CDR3: CASSSRGVNYGYTF; DNA: TGTGCCAGCAGTTCCCGCGGGGTCAACTATGGCTACACCTTC
size: .; J: TRBJ1-1; D: TRBD1; V: TRBV19; CDR3: CASSPDRGSTEAFF; DNA: TGTGCCAGTAGTCCTGACAGGGGGAGCACTGAAGCTTTCTTT
size: .; J: TRBJ1-2; D: .; V: TRBV6-5; CDR3: CASSYGYRYGYTF; DNA: TGTGCCAGCAGTTACGGATATCGCTATGGCTACACCTTC
size: .; J: TRBJ2-2; D: TRBD2; V: TRBV6-5; CDR3: CASNGGTSGTGELFF; DNA: TGTGCCAGCAATGGGGGGACTAGCGGGACCGGGGAGCTGTTTTTT
size: .; J: TRBJ2-1; D: TRBD1; V: TRBV5-1; CDR3: CASSLGQGYVYNEQFF; DNA: TGCGCCAGCAGCTTAGGACAGGGATACGTCTACAATGAGCAGTTCTTC
size: .; J: TRBJ2-7; D: .; V: TRBV12-3/TRBV12-4; CDR3: CASSLESYEQYF; DNA: TGTGCCAGCAGTTTGGAGTCCTACGAGCAGTACTTC
size: .; J: TRBJ1-4; D: .; V: TRBV11-1; CDR3: CASSFSGANEKLFF; DNA: TGCGCCAGCAGCTTTTCTGGAGCTAATGAAAAACTGTTTTTT
size: .; J: TRBJ2-3; D: .; V: TRBV11-2; CDR3: CASSFGGPTDTQYF; DNA: TGTGCCAGCAGCTTCGGTGGGCCCACAGATACGCAGTATTTT
size: once; J: TRBJ2-5; D: .; V: TRBV18; CDR3: CASSPRQAGEQETQYF; DNA: TGTGCCAGCTCACCACGACAGGCGGGGGAACAAGAGACCCAGTACTTC
size: once; J: TRBJ2-7; D: .; V: TRBV18; CDR3: CASSPPEGQREQYF; DNA: TGTGCCAGCTCACCACCGGAGGGACAGCGCGAGCAGTACTTC
size: .; J: TRBJ2-1; D: TRBD1; V: TRBV28; CDR3: CASSQRDRGNEQFF; DNA: TGTGCCAGCAGTCAGCGGGACAGGGGCAATGAGCAGTTCTTC
size: .; J: TRBJ1-2; D: .; V: TRBV6-5; CDR3: CASSFQLLNYGYTF; DNA: TGTGCCAGCAGTTTTCAGCTCTTAAACTATGGCTACACCTTC
size: .; J: TRBJ2-7; D: .; V: TRBV11-2; CDR3: CASSLARDEQYF; DNA: TGTGCCAGCAGCTTAGCGAGGGACGAGCAGTACTTC
size: few; J: TRBJ2-1; D: TRBD2; V: TRBV4-1; CDR3: CASSQTSGTHNEQFF; DNA: TGCGCCAGCAGCCAGACTAGCGGGACCCACAATGAGCAGTTCTTC
size: .; J: TRBJ2-5; D: .; V: TRBV7-9; CDR3: CASSLNTGNGETQYF; DNA: TGTGCCAGCAGCTTAAACACAGGGAATGGGGAGACCCAGTACTTC
size: .; J: TRBJ2-1; D: TRBD1; V: TRBV11-2; CDR3: CASSIGQGVIEQFF; DNA: TGTGCCAGCAGCATCGGACAGGGAGTCATTGAGCAGTTCTTC
size: few; J: TRBJ1-5; D: .; V: TRBV5-5; CDR3: CASSAVGGPNQPQHF; DNA: TGTGCCAGCAGCGCGGTTGGGGGCCCCAATCAGCCCCAGCATTTT
size: few; J: TRBJ2-1; D: TRBD2; V: TRBV6-5; CDR3: CASSDGAGGRNEQFF; DNA: TGTGCCAGCAGCGACGGGGCGGGAGGGCGGAATGAGCAGTTCTTC
size: .; J: TRBJ1-2; D: .; V: TRBV28; CDR3: CASSARQYGYTF; DNA: TGTGCCAGCAGTGCCAGACAGTATGGCTACACCTTC
size: .; J: TRBJ2-3; D: TRBD1; V: TRBV11-2; CDR3: CASSLGTASSTDTQYF; DNA: TGTGCCAGCAGCCTCGGGACAGCCTCTAGCACAGATACGCAGTATTTT
size: .; J: TRBJ1-5; D: TRBD1; V: TRBV30; CDR3: CAWSHRGFNQPQHF; DNA: TGTGCCTGGAGTCACAGGGGTTTTAATCAGCCCCAGCATTTT
size: .; J: TRBJ2-7; D: TRBD1; V: TRBV7-9; CDR3: CASSPGQGTYEQYF; DNA: TGTGCCAGCAGCCCAGGACAGGGGACCTACGAGCAGTACTTC
size: once; J: TRBJ2-7; D: TRBD1; V: TRBV5-1; CDR3: CASSLTGGASYEQYF; DNA: TGCGCCAGCAGCTTGACAGGGGGCGCGTCCTACGAGCAGTACTTC
size: .; J: TRBJ2-3; D: .; V: TRBV11-2; CDR3: CASSLVPGSGTDTQYF; DNA: TGTGCCAGCAGCTTAGTCCCGGGTTCGGGCACAGATACGCAGTATTTT
size: .; J: TRBJ2-7; D: TRBD2; V: TRBV11-1; CDR3: CASRKGLAGEQYF; DNA: TGTGCCAGCAGAAAAGGACTAGCGGGCGAGCAGTACTTC
size: .; J: TRBJ1-1; D: TRBD1; V: TRBV12-3/TRBV12-4; CDR3: CASRPTGYGEAFF; DNA: TGTGCCAGCAGACCGACAGGGTATGGGGAGGCTTTCTTT
size: .; J: TRBJ2-1; D: .; V: TRBV28; CDR3: CASRKASSYNEQFF; DNA: TGTGCCAGCCGTAAGGCTAGCTCCTACAATGAGCAGTTCTTC
size: .; J: TRBJ2-3; D: TRBD2; V: TRBV28; CDR3: CASSSMGGGETSTDTQYF; DNA: TGTGCCAGCAGTTCAATGGGCGGGGGTGAAACTAGCACAGATACGCAGTATTTT
size: .; J: TRBJ1-2; D: .; V: TRBV12-3/TRBV12-4; CDR3: CASSRPTDRLWGYTF; DNA: TGTGCCAGCAGTCGACCCACGGACAGACTCTGGGGCTACACCTTC
size: few; J: TRBJ1-1; D: .; V: TRBV15; CDR3: CATSPGGSRIRRNTEAFF; DNA: TGTGCCACCAGCCCGGGGGGAAGTAGAATCCGGAGGAACACTGAAGCTTTCTTT
size: .; J: TRBJ2-7; D: .; V: TRBV28; CDR3: CASSLRDEQYF; DNA: TGTGCCAGCAGTTTGAGGGACGAGCAGTACTTC
size: .; J: TRBJ1-3; D: .; V: TRBV12-3/TRBV12-4; CDR3: CASSPPGGRSGNTIYF; DNA: TGTGCCAGCAGTCCACCAGGAGGGAGGTCTGGAAACACCATATATTTT
size: .; J: TRBJ1-1; D: .; V: TRBV19; CDR3: CASSVPGAGVGTEAFF; DNA: TGTGCCAGTAGTGTACCCGGTGCGGGAGTAGGGACTGAAGCTTTCTTT
size: few; J: TRBJ2-1; D: .; V: TRBV7-8; CDR3: CASSLVGENNEQFF; DNA: TGTGCCAGCAGCTTAGTGGGGGAGAACAATGAGCAGTTCTTC
size: .; J: TRBJ2-1; D: .; V: TRBV5-4; CDR3: CASSAGAPNNEQFF; DNA: TGCGCCAGCAGCGCCGGAGCCCCGAACAATGAGCAGTTCTTC
size: .; J: TRBJ2-4; D: .; V: TRBV11-2; CDR3: CASSLDNSASTIQYF; DNA: TGTGCCAGCAGCTTAGATAATTCGGCTAGCACCATTCAGTACTTC
size: .; J: TRBJ1-2; D: .; V: TRBV10-1; CDR3: CASSDGVYGYTF; DNA: TGCGCCAGCAGTGACGGAGTCTATGGCTACACCTTC
size: .; J: TRBJ2-7; D: TRBD1; V: TRBV28; CDR3: CASSGQGTYEQYF; DNA: TGTGCCAGCAGCGGACAGGGAACCTACGAGCAGTACTTC
size: few; J: TRBJ2-1; D: TRBD2; V: TRBV20-1; CDR3: CSAGLAGGWNEQFF; DNA: TGCAGTGCAGGGCTAGCGGGAGGTTGGAATGAGCAGTTCTTC
size: .; J: TRBJ2-3; D: TRBD1; V: TRBV29-1; CDR3: CSVGQGRLSTDTQYF; DNA: TGCAGCGTTGGACAGGGCCGCCTTAGCACAGATACGCAGTATTTT
size: .; J: TRBJ1-2; D: .; V: TRBV11-2; CDR3: CASSFKGGYGYTF; DNA: TGTGCCAGCAGCTTCAAGGGCGGGTATGGCTACACCTTC
size: .; J: TRBJ2-1; D: .; V: TRBV2; CDR3: CASSEHNEQFF; DNA: TGTGCCAGCAGTGAGCACAATGAGCAGTTCTTC
size: .; J: TRBJ1-3; D: .; V: TRBV7-9; CDR3: CASSFRFGGKDSGNTIYF; DNA: TGTGCCAGCAGCTTTCGCTTTGGGGGGAAAGATTCTGGAAACACCATATATTTT
size: .; J: TRBJ2-5; D: TRBD2; V: TRBV7-3; CDR3: CASSLGSGGGETQYF; DNA: TGTGCCAGCAGCTTAGGCAGCGGGGGGGGTGAGACCCAGTACTTC
size: .; J: TRBJ2-1; D: .; V: TRBV29-1; CDR3: CSVEVGQRYNEQFF; DNA: TGCAGCGTTGAGGTCGGGCAGAGGTACAATGAGCAGTTCTTC